This T cell receptor (beta chain) was documented in a study of shared clonotypes between healthy human individuals. Concerning this clone itself: The antigen remains undetermined.

This CDR3 region has 15 residues. The germline V gene has CDR1 SGDLS and CDR2 YYNGEE. Trimming removed 4 bases from V and 2 bases from J; junction bases left unmatched: 6. Study-level findings and limits: Between several donors, naive CD4 clonotypes were shared at a level of approximately 5%. Researchers sampled blood only, noting tissue repertoires likely differ.

Each sorted subset replicate got 200 ng genomic DNA, tens of thousands of genomes. The data were produced by immunoSEQ multiplex PCR, yet TCRdb's version contains in-frame clones alone and is incomplete. The data show approximately 1.5 million clones, approximately 98% seen once. What was sequenced was naive CD4+ T cells sorted from blood. Stated subset: CD45RA+ positively selected. The sequence was collected from a man aged 30 to 45 in good health. V gene TRBV9 combines with J gene TRBJ2-3; 8 bases are shared with TRBD2. The chain's CDR3 is CASSTQAGATDTQYF. CDR3 nucleotides: TGTGCCAGCAGCACCCAAGCGGGGGCCACAGATACGCAGTATTTT.